The 24 T cell receptor beta chains listed next were all sequenced from one sample in a study of OX40 agonist ivuxolimab in advanced cancers. Using immunoSEQ multiplex PCR, the repertoire was profiled, and TCRdb retains in-frame clones only, with some absent. Of under 80,000 clones detected, about nine tenths appear once; the ten largest clones hold roughly 0.64%. Specimen: CD4+ or CD8+ T cells sorted from blood, collected in a trial of the OX40 agonist ivuxolimab. The receptors shown here come from an adult with an advanced solid tumor such as melanoma, head and neck, liver or kidney cancer.

The rearrangement joins TRBV7-8 to TRBJ2-3; 8 nucleotides line up with TRBD2. This CDR3 has 14 residues. The germline V gene has CDR1 SGHVS and CDR2 FQNEAQ. Germline trimming cut 6 bases from V and 0 bases from J; bases unmatched to any gene: 2. In DNA, the CDR3 is TGTGCCAGCAGACTAGCGGTTAGCACAGATACGCAGTATTTT. This sequence encodes CASRLAVSTDTQYF.

The chain combines TRBV10-3 with TRBJ1-1, with D unresolved. Trimming took off 7 bases at V and 4 bases at J, with 13 bases between the two ends. The CDR3 has 13 amino acids. Germline V lookup: CDR1 ENHRY, CDR2 SYGVKD. The CDR3 DNA is TGTGCCATCACCAGTTTGAGTGGCACTGAAGCTTTCTTT. This sequence encodes CAITSLSGTEAFF.

V usage is TRBV6-5 and J usage is TRBJ2-1; no reliable D call. Trimming took off 4 bases at V and 1 base at J, with 11 bases between the two ends. The germline V gene has CDR1 MNHEY and CDR2 SVGAGI. This CDR3 is 15 amino acids long. The CDR3 is CASSWAPTSYNEQFF. In nucleotides, the CDR3 is TGTGCCAGCAGTTGGGCCCCTACATCCTACAATGAGCAGTTCTTC.

The V and J genes are TRBV7-3 and TRBJ1-1, with D hard to call. Trimming took 1 base from V and 5 from J, leaving 20 bases between them. This CDR3 spans 17 amino acids. Germline V CDR1 and CDR2: SGHTA, FQGTGA. The CDR3 DNA reads as TGTGCCAGCAGCTTAAAGGCAATTGGCGCGAGCGGTACTGAAGCTTTCTTT. Translating it yields CASSLKAIGASGTEAFF.

This sequence joins TRBV30 and TRBJ1-2, with 7 bases lining up with TRBD1. The CDR3 consists of 16 residues. CDR1 and CDR2 (germline): GTSNPN, SVGIG (reference sequence). V lost 0 bases, J lost 6 bases, and 13 bases stayed unmatched. For the CDR3, the DNA is TGTGCCTGGAGTGTACCCTCCGACAGGGCCCGGAATGGCTACACCTTC. It is translated as CAWSVPSDRARNGYTF.

The chain couples TRBV18 to TRBJ2-7; D perhaps matches TRBD2 (5 bases). This CDR3 region has 13 residues. The ends were cut back, 0 bases at V and 5 bases at J, with 8 bases in the middle. Germline values: CDR1 KGHSH, CDR2 LQKENI. The CDR3 loop is CASSPPNGNEQYF. The CDR3 DNA reads as TGTGCCAGCTCACCACCGAACGGGAACGAGCAGTACTTC. Combining the CDR3 with reference TRBV18 and TRBJ2-7 gives the whole variable domain NAGVMQNPRHLVRRRGQEARLRCSPMKGHSHVYWYRQLPEEGLKFMVYLQKENIIDESGMPKERFSAEFPKEGPSILRIQQVVRGDSAAYFCASSPPNGNEQYFGPGTRLTVT.

The chain has TRBV6-6 and TRBJ2-7; TRBD2 is a possible D gene (6 bases). The CDR3 totals 16 residues. Germline CDR1 is MNHNY and CDR2 is SVGAGI (reference sequence). V gave up 8 bases and J gave up 7 bases, with 27 bases separating them. The CDR3 reads CASSGAEGPSMREQYF. In nucleotides, the CDR3 is TGTGCCAGCTCTGGCGCGGAGGGACCCTCCATGAGGGAGCAGTACTTC.

This clone was counted a single time. This sequence joins TRBV6-1 and TRBJ1-1; 7 bases are a match to TRBD1. V was pared by 5 bases and J by 6 bases, with 9 bases of the junction left unmatched. Germline CDR1 is MNHNS and CDR2 is SASEGT. This CDR3 has 14 amino acids. Here the CDR3 DNA reads TGTGCCAGCAGTTCACCGACAGGGCGGGCTGAAGCTTTCTTT. Amino acid sequence: CASSSPTGRAEAFF.

The chain employs TRBV4-3 and TRBJ1-1; possible D gene TRBD1, 5 bases. The CDR3 consists of 16 residues. With 6 bases removed from V and 5 bases from J, the gap between germline ends came to 22 bases. Germline V CDR1 and CDR2: LGHNA, YSLEER. CDR3 protein: CASSHSRVGGGTEAFF. The CDR3 coding sequence is TGCGCCAGCAGTCATTCCCGAGTCGGGGGAGGGACTGAAGCTTTCTTT.

CDR3 in DNA: TGTGCCAGCAGCTCTATGGGGGGGATGAGGGGAAGGCCCCAGCATTTT. Residues: CASSSMGGMRGRPQHF. This chain joins TRBV28 and TRBJ1-5; TRBD1 might be the D (5 bases). Trimming shortened V by 6 bases and J by 9 bases, and 24 bases separated the two germline ends. The germline gives CDR1 MDHEN, CDR2 SYDVKM. The CDR3 spans 16 residues.

This chain joins TRBV29-1 and TRBJ2-1, with TRBD1 as a possible D gene (5 bases). The CDR3 contains 13 residues. Per the germline V gene, CDR1 is SQVTM and CDR2 is ANQGSEA. Deletions cut 6 bases from V and 10 bases from J, with 19 bases between. This CDR3 is CSVLLRRAGEQFF. The CDR3 bases are TGCAGCGTGCTACTCCGCAGGGCAGGCGAGCAGTTCTTC.

This clone showed up just once. The chain combines TRBV9 with TRBJ2-1; D might be TRBD2 (6 bases). The CDR3 is 15 residues long. Germline CDR1 SGDLS, CDR2 YYNGEE. V gave up 4 bases and J gave up 9 bases, with 20 bases separating them. Here the CDR3 DNA reads TGTGCCAGCAGCTCCCGGGAGTCGCCGGGTGGTGAGCAGTTCTTC. Translating it yields CASSSRESPGGEQFF.

This sequence joins TRBV10-1 and TRBJ2-3; weak D call: TRBD2 (7 bases). This CDR3 contains 17 residues. Germline CDR1 is WNHNN and CDR2 is SYGVQD (reference sequence). The V gene lost 4 bases and the J gene lost 4 bases, with 21 bases spanning the gap. The CDR3 region is CASSAGGQRDVADTQYF. In DNA, the CDR3 is TGCGCCAGCAGTGCCGGGGGCCAGCGGGATGTCGCAGATACGCAGTATTTT.

The V gene is TRBV25-1, the J gene TRBJ2-7; TRBD2 agrees at 8 bases. Germline trimming cut 8 bases from V and 0 bases from J; bases unmatched to any gene: 6. The CDR3 consists of 14 residues. Germline V gene lookup returns CDR1 MGHDK and CDR2 SYGVNS. The CDR3 is CASRSGKSSYEQYF. The CDR3, as DNA: TGTGCCAGCCGTAGCGGGAAGAGCTCCTACGAGCAGTACTTC.

The CDR3 nucleotides are TGTGCCAGCAGCCCCACCCGGGGACAAAATCAGCCCCAGCATTTT. It encodes CASSPTRGQNQPQHF. The gene calls are TRBV7-9 and TRBJ1-5; D might be TRBD1 (6 bases). V was clipped by 5 bases and J by 4 bases, with 15 bases between them. Germline V gives CDR1 SEHNR, CDR2 FQNEAQ (reference sequence). The CDR3 runs 15 residues.

This clone has only one observation. V usage is TRBV7-9 and J usage is TRBJ1-2; 7 bases agree with TRBD1. The CDR3 covers 15 residues. The junction had 8 bases not matched to a gene; V was cut back by 5 bases and J by 2 bases. From germline, CDR1 is SEHNR and CDR2 FQNEAQ (reference sequence). The CDR3 nucleotides read TGTGCCAGCAGCCCAGAGGGAGGGGGCAACTATGGCTACACCTTC. Protein sequence: CASSPEGGGNYGYTF. The entire variable domain, with the rest obtained from reference TRBV7-9 and TRBJ1-2, is as follows: DTGVSQNPRHKITKRGQNVTFRCDPISEHNRLYWYRQTLGQGPEFLTYFQNEAQLEKSRLLSDRFSAERPKGSFSTLEIQRTEQGDSAMYLCASSPEGGGNYGYTFGSGTRLTVV.

The chain combines TRBV5-1 with TRBJ2-5; D gene unclear. The J call could be wrong; TRBJ2-7 is a better fit for the DNA end. This CDR3 comprises 13 residues. In germline, CDR1 is SGHRS, CDR2 YFSETQ. The CDR3 DNA is TGCGCCAGCAGCAAAGATCACGGTTACGAGCAGTACTTC. This encodes CASSKDHGYEQYF.

V usage is TRBV5-1 and J usage is TRBJ2-3; 12 bases line up with TRBD2. Per the germline V gene, CDR1 is SGHRS and CDR2 is YFSETQ. The CDR3 loop spans 16 amino acids. J lost 2 bases, V lost 4 bases, and 5 bases had no gene match. As DNA, the CDR3 is TGCGCCAGCAGCCCGAGACTAGCGGGGGCCACAGATACGCAGTATTTT. This codes for CASSPRLAGATDTQYF.

This sequence joins TRBV5-6 and TRBJ1-2; 9 positions match TRBD1. This CDR3 has 18 amino acids. J gave up 0 bases and V 4 bases, and 13 bases lay outside the gene matches. Germline lookup yields CDR1 SGHDT and CDR2 YYEEEE. The CDR3 sequence is CASSLRVGTGKANYGYTF. Here the CDR3 DNA reads TGTGCCAGCAGCCTGAGGGTCGGGACAGGGAAAGCTAACTATGGCTACACCTTC.

V is TRBV4-3 and J is TRBJ1-2; the match to TRBD1 covers 9 bases. After removal of 1 base from V and 4 bases from J, the junction contained 10 bases not matched to a gene. The CDR3 totals 17 residues. Germline loops: CDR1 LGHNA, CDR2 YSLEER. CDR3 sequence (DNA): TGCGCCAGCAGCCAAGGCGGGACAGGGACGGTCGGCTATGGCTACACCTTC. Its protein is CASSQGGTGTVGYGYTF.

The chain carries TRBV6-6 and TRBJ1-6; 7 nucleotides agree with TRBD1. Germline-derived CDR1 and CDR2 are MNHNY and SVGAGI (reference sequence). V shed 4 bases and J 8 bases; nucleotides not matched to a gene: 2. The CDR3 is 13 amino acids. The CDR3 protein is CASSSTGDSPLHF. The CDR3 region has the DNA TGTGCCAGCAGTTCAACAGGGGATTCACCCCTCCACTTT.

The CDR3 coding sequence is TGCGCCAGCAGCCCAGGGACTAGCAGCAATGAGCAGTTCTTC. Protein sequence: CASSPGTSSNEQFF. The chain couples TRBV5-1 to TRBJ2-1; 9 bases are shared with TRBD2. CDR3 length: 14 residues. The J segment lost 6 bases and the V segment lost 4 bases, leaving 5 bases of the junction unmatched. Germline CDR1 SGHRS, CDR2 YFSETQ.

The chain uses TRBV2 and TRBJ2-7; 9 bases line up with TRBD1. V lost 6 bases to trimming and J lost 4 bases; unmatched junction nucleotides: 4. Looked up from germline, CDR1 is SNHLY and CDR2 is FYNNEI. CDR3 size: 13 residues. CDR3 in DNA: TGTGCCAGCAGGGGGACAGGGTCATACGAGCAGTACTTC. The encoded protein is CASRGTGSYEQYF.

The CDR3 sequence: CAWSIRTGSSGANVLTF. The CDR3 DNA reads TGTGCCTGGAGTATTCGGACAGGTTCCTCTGGGGCCAACGTCCTGACTTTC. This chain uses TRBV30 with TRBJ2-6; 7 bases are a match to TRBD1. The CDR3 is made up of 17 amino acids. Germline values: CDR1 GTSNPN, CDR2 SVGIG (reference sequence). J lost 0 bases, V lost 2 bases, and 7 bases had no gene match.